A selection of T cell receptor beta chains follows, all from one sample in a study of blood T cell repertoires in COVID-19. Libraries were prepared by immunoSEQ multiplex PCR; TCRdb keeps only in-frame clonotypes and omits some of them. In the table there are approximately 330,000 clones, roughly 86% of which are singletons. The sequenced sample consisted of peripheral blood. These receptors all stem from a man in his thirties or forties with COVID-19, enrolled during active disease. Both conserved end residues are part of each CDR3. Each record gives: clone size, CDR3 length, D gene, J gene, V gene, CDR3 protein, CDR3 DNA. A D gene is named only where the DNA matches it firmly. Only some rows state a clone size, as once, few, many or a class for expanded clones.

size: .
length: 13
D: .
J: TRBJ1-5
V: TRBV5-1
CDR3: CASSLGDNQPQHF
DNA: TGCGCCAGCAGCTTAGGAGATAATCAGCCCCAGCATTTT

size: .
length: 11
D: .
J: TRBJ2-2
V: TRBV2
CDR3: CASTGLLELFF
DNA: TGTGCCAGCACCGGACTGTTGGAGCTGTTTTTT

size: .
length: 12
D: TRBD1
J: TRBJ2-7
V: TRBV12-3/TRBV12-4
CDR3: CASSYIGQGQYF
DNA: TGTGCCAGCAGTTATATCGGACAGGGCCAGTACTTC

size: .
length: 14
D: TRBD2
J: TRBJ2-3
V: TRBV10-3
CDR3: CAIRGLAATDTQYF
DNA: TGTGCCATCAGGGGACTAGCGGCCACAGATACGCAGTATTTT

size: once
length: 15
D: TRBD2
J: TRBJ2-2
V: TRBV30
CDR3: CAFRTSGKVAGELFF
DNA: TGTGCCTTTCGGACTAGCGGTAAAGTGGCCGGGGAGCTGTTTTTT

size: .
length: 16
D: TRBD1
J: TRBJ2-7
V: TRBV19
CDR3: CASSRTIGTGIHEQYF
DNA: TGTGCCAGTAGTAGGACCATTGGGACAGGGATCCACGAGCAGTACTTC

size: once
length: 11
D: .
J: TRBJ2-5
V: TRBV30
CDR3: CAWSGGETQYF
DNA: TGTGCCTGGAGTGGAGGAGAGACCCAGTACTTC

size: .
length: 18
D: TRBD2
J: TRBJ2-1
V: TRBV7-2
CDR3: CASSLGSWAGAGWNEQFF
DNA: TGTGCCAGCAGCTTAGGATCATGGGCGGGAGCCGGATGGAATGAGCAGTTCTTC

size: .
length: 14
D: TRBD1
J: TRBJ2-7
V: TRBV7-2
CDR3: CASSSDRRTYEQYF
DNA: TGTGCCAGCAGCTCGGACAGGAGAACCTACGAGCAGTACTTC

size: .
length: 13
D: .
J: TRBJ2-2
V: TRBV6-2/TRBV6-3
CDR3: CASSPQGTGELFF
DNA: TGTGCCAGCAGTCCACAGGGCACCGGGGAGCTGTTTTTT

size: .
length: 16
D: .
J: TRBJ1-1
V: TRBV21-1
CDR3: CASSKEQGLRGTEAFF
DNA: TGTGCCAGCAGCAAAGAACAGGGTTTGAGGGGCACTGAAGCTTTCTTT

size: .
length: 14
D: .
J: TRBJ1-2
V: TRBV7-9
CDR3: CASSRDGGLDGYTF
DNA: TGTGCCAGCAGTAGGGACGGGGGGCTTGATGGCTACACCTTC

size: .
length: 15
D: .
J: TRBJ1-2
V: TRBV6-4
CDR3: CASSETGTPGYGYTF
DNA: TGTGCCAGCAGTGAAACCGGGACACCTGGGTATGGCTACACCTTC

size: .
length: 15
D: .
J: TRBJ2-5
V: TRBV28
CDR3: CASTPGQGGRETQYF
DNA: TGTGCCAGCACCCCTGGGCAGGGGGGAAGAGAGACCCAGTACTTC

size: .
length: 19
D: TRBD1
J: TRBJ1-5
V: TRBV3-1/TRBV3-2
CDR3: CASSHVRTGDRVENQPQHF
DNA: TGTGCCAGCAGCCATGTTCGGACAGGGGATAGGGTTGAAAATCAGCCCCAGCATTTT

size: .
length: 15
D: .
J: TRBJ1-5
V: TRBV5-4
CDR3: CASSLGGFSNQPQHF
DNA: TGTGCCAGCAGCTTAGGGGGATTCAGCAATCAGCCCCAGCATTTT

size: .
length: 16
D: TRBD1
J: TRBJ2-5
V: TRBV30
CDR3: CAWREVRGGPTMAQYF
DNA: TGTGCCTGGAGGGAGGTTCGAGGGGGCCCTACAATGGCCCAGTACTTC

size: .
length: 14
D: .
J: TRBJ2-3
V: TRBV5-4
CDR3: CASVLDSSTDTQYF
DNA: TGTGCCAGCGTACTCGACAGCAGCACAGATACGCAGTATTTT

size: few
length: 16
D: TRBD1
J: TRBJ2-7
V: TRBV7-3
CDR3: CASSLGTGTGKYEQYF
DNA: TGTGCCAGCAGCTTAGGAACCGGGACAGGGAAGTACGAGCAGTACTTC

size: once
length: 15
D: TRBD1
J: TRBJ1-3
V: TRBV18
CDR3: CASSPDRGSGNTIYF
DNA: TGTGCCAGCTCACCGGACAGGGGCTCTGGAAACACCATATATTTT

size: .
length: 14
D: TRBD1
J: TRBJ1-6
V: TRBV25-1
CDR3: CASSVQGASSPLHF
DNA: TGTGCCAGCAGTGTCCAGGGGGCCAGTTCACCCCTCCACTTT

size: .
length: 15
D: .
J: TRBJ1-3
V: TRBV6-5
CDR3: CASSQPRGSENTIYF
DNA: TGTGCCAGCAGCCAGCCCAGGGGATCAGAAAACACCATATATTTT

size: .
length: 18
D: TRBD2
J: TRBJ2-5
V: TRBV7-2
CDR3: CASSPRGEGMVKLETQYF
DNA: TGTGCCAGCAGCCCCCGCGGGGAGGGTATGGTTAAGCTGGAGACCCAGTACTTC

size: .
length: 14
D: TRBD2
J: TRBJ2-1
V: TRBV6-5
CDR3: CASSYSGEGNEQFF
DNA: TGTGCCAGCAGTTACTCGGGGGAGGGGAATGAGCAGTTCTTC

size: .
length: 13
D: .
J: TRBJ2-5
V: TRBV7-3
CDR3: CASSLNPSGSQYF
DNA: TGTGCCAGCAGCTTAAACCCTTCCGGGTCCCAGTACTTC

size: .
length: 17
D: .
J: TRBJ2-1
V: TRBV28
CDR3: CASTTPPGLYSYNEQFF
DNA: TGTGCCAGCACCACCCCCCCGGGACTCTACTCCTACAATGAGCAGTTCTTC

size: .
length: 12
D: .
J: TRBJ1-2
V: TRBV4-1
CDR3: CASSQGTYGYTF
DNA: TGCGCCAGCAGCCAAGGGACATATGGCTACACCTTC

size: .
length: 15
D: TRBD1
J: TRBJ2-5
V: TRBV5-1
CDR3: CASSPLQGWKETQYF
DNA: TGCGCCAGCAGCCCCTTACAGGGGTGGAAAGAGACCCAGTACTTC

size: .
length: 17
D: .
J: TRBJ1-1
V: TRBV9
CDR3: CASSVGGQPLLNTEAFF
DNA: TGTGCCAGCAGCGTAGGCGGACAGCCACTACTGAACACTGAAGCTTTCTTT

size: few
length: 15
D: .
J: TRBJ2-7
V: TRBV7-2
CDR3: CASSPQGFTAYEQYF
DNA: TGTGCCAGCAGCCCACAGGGCTTTACGGCCTACGAGCAGTACTTC

size: .
length: 17
D: .
J: TRBJ1-3
V: TRBV5-1
CDR3: CASSLYEGRTSGNTIYF
DNA: TGCGCCAGCAGCTTGTATGAGGGCCGAACTTCTGGAAACACCATATATTTT